The rows below give T cell receptor beta chains drawn from one sample of a study of CD4 T cells in relation to SARS-CoV-2 and coronaviruses. These TCRs' antigens remain unknown. Libraries were prepared by immunoSEQ multiplex PCR; TCRdb keeps only in-frame clonotypes and omits some of them. The sample records approximately 20,000 clones, roughly four fifths being singletons. The specimen sequenced was CD4+ T cells from PBMCs, cultured in vitro. These receptors were collected from a human donor in good health. The CDR3 runs from the conserved cysteine through the conserved F or W. Each record gives: clone size, J gene, CDR3 length, V gene, D gene, CDR3 protein, CDR3 DNA. The D gene is left open where the match is weak. Some rows have no size entry. The others give once, few or many, or a class for an expanded clone.

NA | TRBJ2-7 | 13 | TRBV28 | NA | CASQGGFPYEQYF | TGTGCCAGCCAGGGGGGCTTCCCATACGAGCAGTACTTC
NA | TRBJ1-4 | 15 | TRBV5-4 | NA | CASSLGLATNEKLFF | TGTGCCAGCAGCTTGGGGCTAGCAACTAATGAAAAACTGTTTTTT
once | TRBJ2-5 | 13 | TRBV2 | NA | CASSRGVAETQYF | TGTGCCAGCAGTCGAGGGGTTGCGGAGACCCAGTACTTC
NA | TRBJ1-3 | 14 | TRBV6-5 | NA | CASSYSNLQNTIYF | TGTGCCAGCAGTTACTCGAACTTACAGAACACCATATATTTT
NA | TRBJ2-1 | 11 | TRBV6-2/TRBV6-3 | NA | CASSFRVEQFF | TGTGCCAGCAGCTTCCGAGTTGAGCAGTTCTTC
NA | TRBJ2-1 | 17 | TRBV19 | TRBD2 | CASSSLFGGVSYNEQFF | TGTGCCAGTAGCTCCTTGTTCGGGGGGGTGTCCTACAATGAGCAGTTCTTC
once | TRBJ2-1 | 16 | TRBV11-2 | NA | CASSTPAGPPGNEQFF | TGTGCCAGCAGCACCCCGGCGGGGCCGCCTGGCAATGAGCAGTTCTTC
NA | TRBJ1-2 | 15 | TRBV19 | NA | CASSADRDIGYGYTF | TGTGCCAGTAGTGCAGACCGGGACATAGGCTATGGCTACACCTTC
NA | TRBJ2-7 | 16 | TRBV7-2 | NA | CASSWGPTGEVYEQYF | TGTGCCAGCAGTTGGGGCCCCACAGGGGAGGTATACGAGCAGTACTTC
once | TRBJ2-7 | 20 | TRBV4-2 | TRBD2 | CASSQDLSSGRTDFLYEQYF | TGTGCCAGCAGCCAAGATTTATCTAGCGGGAGGACGGACTTTCTTTACGAGCAGTACTTC
NA | TRBJ1-2 | 17 | TRBV4-3 | TRBD1 | CASSQVFPGQGYYGYTF | TGCGCCAGCAGCCAAGTGTTCCCGGGACAGGGGTACTATGGCTACACCTTC
NA | TRBJ2-7 | 11 | TRBV7-8 | NA | CASSRTDEQYF | TGTGCCAGCAGCCGGACTGACGAGCAGTACTTC
NA | TRBJ2-3 | 14 | TRBV6-2/TRBV6-3 | NA | CASSYSAPQGTQYF | TGTGCCAGCAGTTACTCGGCTCCCCAGGGTACGCAGTATTTT
NA | TRBJ2-2 | 16 | TRBV7-9 | TRBD2 | CASRGLAVANTGELFF | TGTGCCAGTAGGGGTCTAGCGGTTGCGAACACCGGGGAGCTGTTTTTT
NA | TRBJ1-6 | 15 | TRBV28 | NA | CASSPPPTYNSPLHF | TGTGCCAGCAGTCCCCCCCCCACCTATAATTCACCCCTCCACTTT
NA | TRBJ1-2 | 15 | TRBV6-5 | NA | CASSYSGGRSYGYTF | TGTGCCAGCAGTTACTCGGGCGGCAGAAGCTATGGCTACACCTTC
NA | TRBJ2-5 | 12 | TRBV2 | TRBD2 | CASTGGGETQYF | TGTGCCAGCACGGGGGGAGGGGAGACCCAGTACTTC
NA | TRBJ1-1 | 13 | TRBV6-4 | NA | CATRRSLNTEAFF | TGTGCCACCCGTCGGTCTCTGAACACTGAAGCTTTCTTT
NA | TRBJ2-7 | 15 | TRBV11-2 | NA | CASNTQGGISYEQYF | TGTGCCAGCAATACACAGGGAGGAATCTCCTACGAGCAGTACTTC
NA | TRBJ2-3 | 13 | TRBV3-1/TRBV3-2 | NA | CASSPGHTDTQYF | TGTGCCAGCAGCCCTGGACACACAGATACGCAGTATTTT
NA | TRBJ1-1 | 12 | TRBV30 | NA | CAWSTTASEAFF | TGTGCCTGGAGTACCACAGCCTCTGAAGCTTTCTTT
NA | TRBJ2-7 | 12 | TRBV11-3 | NA | CASSRPGGEQYF | TGTGCCAGCAGCCGACCGGGTGGTGAGCAGTACTTC
once | TRBJ2-7 | 16 | TRBV21-1 | NA | CASSKITPHYSYEQYF | TGTGCCAGCAGCAAAATAACCCCCCACTACTCCTACGAGCAGTACTTC
NA | TRBJ1-3 | 16 | TRBV5-6 | NA | CASSPNGGLSGNTIYF | TGTGCCAGCAGCCCGAATGGAGGTCTCTCTGGAAACACCATATATTTT